This T cell receptor beta chain was obtained from a study of regulatory T cells in long-lasting Graves disease. This clonotype was picked up a small number of times. Its antigen is not identified. General study findings and limits: Persistent disease showed a preference for TRBV28, TRBJ1-2 and TRBJ2-5.

There are 16 residues in the CDR3. Unmatched junction bases numbered 10, after V lost 4 bases and J lost 8 bases. Germline lookup yields CDR1 KGHDR and CDR2 SFDVKD. In building TCR beta libraries, iRepertoire HTBI primers were used together with Arm-PCR of CDR3 regions. One entry per CDR3 protein results from TCRdb running MiXCR on the multiplex PCR reads. The sample lists about 430,000 distinct CDR3 sequences, 14% to 15% occurring once. Noted time point: newly diagnosed GD, antithyroid drugs for less than 3 months. Following extraction of RNA from PBMCs, that RNA was used to make the TCR library. Graves' disease diagnosis used American Thyroid Association guidelines. The sample was also linked to a second study, of T cells in Graves' hyperthyroidism and ophthalmopathy. From that report: TCR CDR3 underwent first-round RT-PCR with the HTBI primer set.

The chain carries TRBV24-1 and TRBJ2-1, with 10 nucleotides matching TRBD2. The TCR was taken from a woman aged 40 to 49 with Graves disease. The specimen was peripheral blood mononuclear cells (PBMCs), collected at new diagnosis, from a patient treated with antithyroid drugs. CDR3 DNA: TGTGCCACCAGTGACCAGTCTAGCGGGAGCCCCTATGAGCAGTTCTTC. This gives the protein CATSDQSSGSPYEQFF.